Listed below are T cell receptor beta chains from one sample, sequenced in a study of T cell responses to AZD1222 COVID-19 vaccine. TCRdb's copy holds only in-frame clones and misses some; the assay was immunoSEQ multiplex PCR. Of around 110,000 clones in the sample, around 89% are singletons; the top ten hold about 3.1%. This material consisted of peripheral blood, taken on day 0 of AZD1222 vaccination. The receptors here all came from an adult in good health. Each CDR3 is given with its conserved first and last residue. The D gene is left open where the match is weak. Size values are once, few and many counts, or a class for expanded clones, and some rows have none.

J gene: TRBJ2-3
CDR3 length: 15
clone size: .
D gene: TRBD2
V gene: TRBV6-4
CDR3 DNA: TGTGCCAGCAGTGAGGGACTAGCGCGCACAGATACGCAGTATTTT
CDR3 protein: CASSEGLARTDTQYF

J gene: TRBJ2-1
CDR3 length: 15
clone size: .
D gene: TRBD1
V gene: TRBV6-5
CDR3 DNA: TGTGCCAGCAGTTACGCAGGGGGTGCCTACAATGAGCAGTTCTTC
CDR3 protein: CASSYAGGAYNEQFF

J gene: TRBJ2-2
CDR3 length: 16
clone size: .
D gene: TRBD2
V gene: TRBV25-1
CDR3 DNA: TGTGCCAGCAGTGAATTCCGGGGGGGCGGCACCGGGGAGCTGTTTTTT
CDR3 protein: CASSEFRGGGTGELFF

J gene: TRBJ2-3
CDR3 length: 14
clone size: .
D gene: .
V gene: TRBV9
CDR3 DNA: TGTGCCAGCAGCGCAGGACCGAACACAGATACGCAGTATTTT
CDR3 protein: CASSAGPNTDTQYF

J gene: TRBJ1-2
CDR3 length: 14
clone size: .
D gene: .
V gene: TRBV7-9
CDR3 DNA: TGTGCCAGCAGCCCCCCCGGCGAGATCTATGGCTACACCTTC
CDR3 protein: CASSPPGEIYGYTF

J gene: TRBJ1-2
CDR3 length: 14
clone size: .
D gene: TRBD1
V gene: TRBV28
CDR3 DNA: TGTGCCAGCAGCCAGGAAGGGGGCGTCTATGGCTACACCTTC
CDR3 protein: CASSQEGGVYGYTF

J gene: TRBJ1-6
CDR3 length: 9
clone size: .
D gene: .
V gene: TRBV3-1/TRBV3-2
CDR3 DNA: TGTGCCAGCAGCCTCGACCTCCACTTT
CDR3 protein: CASSLDLHF

J gene: TRBJ2-2
CDR3 length: 14
clone size: .
D gene: TRBD1
V gene: TRBV2
CDR3 DNA: TGTGCCAGCAGAGGGACAGGGGGCACCGGGGAGCTGTTTTTT
CDR3 protein: CASRGTGGTGELFF

J gene: TRBJ1-5
CDR3 length: 12
clone size: few
D gene: .
V gene: TRBV24-1
CDR3 DNA: TGTGCCACCAGTGATCCCGGTGGGCCCCAGCATTTT
CDR3 protein: CATSDPGGPQHF

J gene: TRBJ1-3
CDR3 length: 15
clone size: few
D gene: .
V gene: TRBV3-1/TRBV3-2
CDR3 DNA: TGTGCCAGCAGCCCCGGGACAATCTCTGGAAACACCATATATTTT
CDR3 protein: CASSPGTISGNTIYF

J gene: TRBJ2-6
CDR3 length: 15
clone size: .
D gene: .
V gene: TRBV27
CDR3 DNA: TGTGCCAGCAGTTCAGGGCCCCCTGGGGCCAACGTCCTGACTTTC
CDR3 protein: CASSSGPPGANVLTF

J gene: TRBJ2-3
CDR3 length: 16
clone size: .
D gene: .
V gene: TRBV7-9
CDR3 DNA: TGTGCCAGCAGCTTAAGAGGGAGTTTACGCACAGATACGCAGTATTTT
CDR3 protein: CASSLRGSLRTDTQYF

J gene: TRBJ1-2
CDR3 length: 10
clone size: .
D gene: .
V gene: TRBV12-3/TRBV12-4
CDR3 DNA: TGTGCCAGCAGTTTTGAACAGAACCTCTTC
CDR3 protein: CASSFEQNLF

J gene: TRBJ2-1
CDR3 length: 15
clone size: .
D gene: TRBD2
V gene: TRBV29-1
CDR3 DNA: TGCAGCGTTATGCCCGGGACTAGCGGGAGCAATGAGCAGTTCTTC
CDR3 protein: CSVMPGTSGSNEQFF

J gene: TRBJ2-7
CDR3 length: 11
clone size: .
D gene: .
V gene: TRBV20-1
CDR3 DNA: TGCAGTGTAGGCTCACCGGGTGAGCAGTACTTC
CDR3 protein: CSVGSPGEQYF

J gene: TRBJ1-4
CDR3 length: 15
clone size: .
D gene: .
V gene: TRBV27
CDR3 DNA: TGTGCCAGCAGTCCCTCGGGGGGGGTAAATGAAAAACTGTTTTTT
CDR3 protein: CASSPSGGVNEKLFF